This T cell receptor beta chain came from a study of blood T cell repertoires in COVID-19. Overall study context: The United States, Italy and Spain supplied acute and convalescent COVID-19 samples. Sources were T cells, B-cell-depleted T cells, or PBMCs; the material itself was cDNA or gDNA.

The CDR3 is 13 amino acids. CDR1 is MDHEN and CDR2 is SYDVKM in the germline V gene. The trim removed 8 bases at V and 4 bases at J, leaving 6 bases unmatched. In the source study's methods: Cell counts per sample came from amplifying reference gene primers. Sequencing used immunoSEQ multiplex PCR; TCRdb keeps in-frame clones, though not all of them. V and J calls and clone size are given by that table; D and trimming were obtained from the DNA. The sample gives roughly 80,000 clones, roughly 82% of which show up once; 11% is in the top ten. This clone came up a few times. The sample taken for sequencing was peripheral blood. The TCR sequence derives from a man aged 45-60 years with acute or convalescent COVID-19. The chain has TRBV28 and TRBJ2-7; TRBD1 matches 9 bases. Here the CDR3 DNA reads TGTGCCAGCGGAACAGGGGGCGCGTACGAGCAGTACTTC. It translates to CASGTGGAYEQYF.